This TCR beta chain was sequenced in a study of CD8+ T cells in alopecia areata. General study points: It was less clear whether patients shared TCRs than it was in mice, possibly because of HLA. Lesional scalp, notably in alopecia totalis/universalis, had clonality above that of normal scalp.

Sequencing used cDNA as its template, made by extracting RNA and reverse transcribing it. This table comes from immunoSEQ multiplex PCR, and its TCRdb copy is limited to in-frame clones, with some not included. The sample yields about 110,000 clones, almost 60% seen once. Both CD4+ and CD8+ T cells were separated by sorting PBMCs. Germline assignment: CDR1 SGHRS and CDR2 YFSETQ. CDR3 length: 13 amino acids. V dropped 0 bases and J dropped 2 bases, with 6 bases sitting between them. This clone was detected only a few times. The target antigen is unknown. The sequenced sample consisted of CD8+ T cells sorted from blood. The TCR comes from a human donor in good health. The chain couples TRBV5-1 to TRBJ2-7, with unresolved D. The CDR3 nucleotides read TGCGCCAGCAGCTTGGCACCGACCTACGAGCAGTACTTC. Translating it yields CASSLAPTYEQYF. The full variable domain, rest sourced from reference TRBV5-1 and TRBJ2-7, is KAGVTQTPRYLIKTRGQQVTLSCSPISGHRSVSWYQQTPGQGLQFLFEYFSETQRNKGNFPGRFSGRQFSNSRSEMNVSTLELGDSALYLCASSLAPTYEQYFGPGTRLTVT.